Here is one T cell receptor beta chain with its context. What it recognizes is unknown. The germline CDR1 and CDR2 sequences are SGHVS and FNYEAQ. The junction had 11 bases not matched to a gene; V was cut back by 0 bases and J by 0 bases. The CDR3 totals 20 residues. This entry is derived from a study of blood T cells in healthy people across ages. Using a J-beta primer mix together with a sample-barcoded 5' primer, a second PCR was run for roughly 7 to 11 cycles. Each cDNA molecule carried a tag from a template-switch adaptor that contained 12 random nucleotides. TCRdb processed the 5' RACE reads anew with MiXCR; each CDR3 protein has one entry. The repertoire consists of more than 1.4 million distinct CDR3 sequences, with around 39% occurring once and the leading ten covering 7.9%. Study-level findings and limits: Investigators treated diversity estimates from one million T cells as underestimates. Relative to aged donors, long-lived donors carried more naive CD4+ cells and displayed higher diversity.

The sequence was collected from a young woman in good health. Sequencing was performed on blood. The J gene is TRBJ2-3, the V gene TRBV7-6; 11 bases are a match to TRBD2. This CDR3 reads CASSLAPPGLAELSTDTQYF. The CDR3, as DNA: TGTGCCAGCAGCTTAGCCCCACCGGGACTAGCGGAACTTAGCACAGATACGCAGTATTTT.